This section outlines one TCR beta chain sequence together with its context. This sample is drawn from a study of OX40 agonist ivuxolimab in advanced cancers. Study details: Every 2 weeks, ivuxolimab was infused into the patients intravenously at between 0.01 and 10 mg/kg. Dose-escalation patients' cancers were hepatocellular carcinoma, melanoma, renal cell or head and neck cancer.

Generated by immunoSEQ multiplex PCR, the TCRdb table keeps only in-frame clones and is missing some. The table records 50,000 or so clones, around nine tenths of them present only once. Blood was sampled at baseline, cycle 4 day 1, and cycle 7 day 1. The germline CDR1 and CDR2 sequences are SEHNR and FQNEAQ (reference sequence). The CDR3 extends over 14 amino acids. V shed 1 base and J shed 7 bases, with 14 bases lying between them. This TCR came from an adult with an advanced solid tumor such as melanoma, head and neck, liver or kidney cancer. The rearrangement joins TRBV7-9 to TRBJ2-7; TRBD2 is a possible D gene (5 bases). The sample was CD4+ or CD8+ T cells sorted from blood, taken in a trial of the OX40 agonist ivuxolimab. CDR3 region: CASSLGGIAQEQYF. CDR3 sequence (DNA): TGTGCCAGCAGCTTAGGAGGGATTGCGCAAGAGCAGTACTTC.